The clone carrying this T cell receptor (beta chain) was counted a single time. Produced via immunoSEQ multiplex PCR; TCRdb's table is partial and in-frame only. The data hold tens of thousands of clones, with around 94% observed a single time. The data stem from a study of T cell changes during pregnancy in multiple sclerosis. The clonotype was recovered from a female donor in good health, enrolled as a control in a pregnancy study. Material: peripheral blood, obtained in the third trimester of pregnancy.

CDR3 sequence: CASSSTDRGLLDTQYF. The DNA of the CDR3 is TGTGCCAGCAGTTCGACAGACAGGGGGCTATTAGATACGCAGTATTTT. The V gene is TRBV28, the J gene TRBJ2-3; 10 bases are a match to TRBD1. This CDR3 comprises 16 residues. The germline gives CDR1 MDHEN, CDR2 SYDVKM. The ends lost 4 bases at V and 5 bases at J; junction bases unmatched: 9.